This T cell receptor (beta chain) was identified in a study of blood T cell repertoires in COVID-19. On the study more broadly: Donors in the United States, Italy and Spain gave samples during acute or convalescent COVID-19. T cells, B-cell-depleted T cells, or PBMCs provided the cDNA or gDNA that served as material.

In the original analysis: Estimation of nucleated cell counts was performed using reference gene primer amplification. Profiling relied on immunoSEQ multiplex PCR, and the TCRdb table lists in-frame clones only, not all of them. V and J calls and clone size come straight from that table; D and trimming were deduced from the DNA. The table shows roughly 45,000 clones, with more than 65% occurring only once. V shed 6 bases and J 0 bases; nucleotides not matched to a gene: 3. The CDR3 loop spans 14 amino acids. Germline CDR1 reads MNHEY; CDR2 reads SVGAGI. The chain joins TRBV6-5 to TRBJ1-1, with 8 bases matching TRBD1. The receptor's source is a woman in her sixties with acute or convalescent COVID-19. Sequenced: peripheral blood. CDR3 nucleotide sequence: TGTGCCAGCAGCTGGACAGGGATGAACACTGAAGCTTTCTTT. It yields the protein CASSWTGMNTEAFF.